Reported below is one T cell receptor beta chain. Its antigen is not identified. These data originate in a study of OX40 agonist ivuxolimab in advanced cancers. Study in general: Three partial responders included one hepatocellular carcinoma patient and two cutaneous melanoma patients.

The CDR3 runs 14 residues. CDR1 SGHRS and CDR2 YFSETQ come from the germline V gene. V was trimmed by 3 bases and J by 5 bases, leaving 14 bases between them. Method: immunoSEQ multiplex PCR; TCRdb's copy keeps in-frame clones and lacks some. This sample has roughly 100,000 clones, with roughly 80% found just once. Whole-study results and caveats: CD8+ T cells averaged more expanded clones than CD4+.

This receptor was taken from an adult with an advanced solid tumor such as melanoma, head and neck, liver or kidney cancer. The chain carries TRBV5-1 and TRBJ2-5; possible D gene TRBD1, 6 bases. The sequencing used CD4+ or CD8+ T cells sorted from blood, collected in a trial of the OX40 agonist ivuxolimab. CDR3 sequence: CASSYEGTYETQYF. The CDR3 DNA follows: TGCGCCAGCAGCTATGAGGGGACATATGAGACCCAGTACTTC.